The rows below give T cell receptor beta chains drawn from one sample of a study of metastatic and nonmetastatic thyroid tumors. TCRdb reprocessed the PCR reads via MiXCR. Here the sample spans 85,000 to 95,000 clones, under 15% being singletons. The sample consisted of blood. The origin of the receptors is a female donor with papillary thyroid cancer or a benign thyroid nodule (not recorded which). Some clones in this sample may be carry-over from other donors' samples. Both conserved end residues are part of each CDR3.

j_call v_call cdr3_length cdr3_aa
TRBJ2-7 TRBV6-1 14 CATRARGHSYEQYF
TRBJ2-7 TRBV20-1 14 CSARVTSSSYEQYF
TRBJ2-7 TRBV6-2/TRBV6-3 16 CASSLMRDRGLSDQYF
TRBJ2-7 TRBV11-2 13 CASSLGSSYEQYF
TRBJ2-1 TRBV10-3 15 CAISEGGGAYNEQFF
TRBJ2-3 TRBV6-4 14 CASSPQGEGDTQYF
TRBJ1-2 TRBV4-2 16 CASSQDPQAANYGYTF
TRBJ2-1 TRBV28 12 CASSVSGNEQFF
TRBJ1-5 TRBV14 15 CASSHETGRQSAQHF
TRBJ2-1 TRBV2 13 CASVAGVGNEQFF
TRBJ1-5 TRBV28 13 CASRSYSNQPQHF
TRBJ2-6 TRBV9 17 CASSVVGGRSGANVLTF
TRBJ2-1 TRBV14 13 CASSHVGWGEQFF
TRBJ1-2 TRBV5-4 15 CASRTGTAINYGYTF
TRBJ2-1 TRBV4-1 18 CASSQDPILAGGSNEQFF
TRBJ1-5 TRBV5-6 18 CASSLGDRGRRGNQPQHF